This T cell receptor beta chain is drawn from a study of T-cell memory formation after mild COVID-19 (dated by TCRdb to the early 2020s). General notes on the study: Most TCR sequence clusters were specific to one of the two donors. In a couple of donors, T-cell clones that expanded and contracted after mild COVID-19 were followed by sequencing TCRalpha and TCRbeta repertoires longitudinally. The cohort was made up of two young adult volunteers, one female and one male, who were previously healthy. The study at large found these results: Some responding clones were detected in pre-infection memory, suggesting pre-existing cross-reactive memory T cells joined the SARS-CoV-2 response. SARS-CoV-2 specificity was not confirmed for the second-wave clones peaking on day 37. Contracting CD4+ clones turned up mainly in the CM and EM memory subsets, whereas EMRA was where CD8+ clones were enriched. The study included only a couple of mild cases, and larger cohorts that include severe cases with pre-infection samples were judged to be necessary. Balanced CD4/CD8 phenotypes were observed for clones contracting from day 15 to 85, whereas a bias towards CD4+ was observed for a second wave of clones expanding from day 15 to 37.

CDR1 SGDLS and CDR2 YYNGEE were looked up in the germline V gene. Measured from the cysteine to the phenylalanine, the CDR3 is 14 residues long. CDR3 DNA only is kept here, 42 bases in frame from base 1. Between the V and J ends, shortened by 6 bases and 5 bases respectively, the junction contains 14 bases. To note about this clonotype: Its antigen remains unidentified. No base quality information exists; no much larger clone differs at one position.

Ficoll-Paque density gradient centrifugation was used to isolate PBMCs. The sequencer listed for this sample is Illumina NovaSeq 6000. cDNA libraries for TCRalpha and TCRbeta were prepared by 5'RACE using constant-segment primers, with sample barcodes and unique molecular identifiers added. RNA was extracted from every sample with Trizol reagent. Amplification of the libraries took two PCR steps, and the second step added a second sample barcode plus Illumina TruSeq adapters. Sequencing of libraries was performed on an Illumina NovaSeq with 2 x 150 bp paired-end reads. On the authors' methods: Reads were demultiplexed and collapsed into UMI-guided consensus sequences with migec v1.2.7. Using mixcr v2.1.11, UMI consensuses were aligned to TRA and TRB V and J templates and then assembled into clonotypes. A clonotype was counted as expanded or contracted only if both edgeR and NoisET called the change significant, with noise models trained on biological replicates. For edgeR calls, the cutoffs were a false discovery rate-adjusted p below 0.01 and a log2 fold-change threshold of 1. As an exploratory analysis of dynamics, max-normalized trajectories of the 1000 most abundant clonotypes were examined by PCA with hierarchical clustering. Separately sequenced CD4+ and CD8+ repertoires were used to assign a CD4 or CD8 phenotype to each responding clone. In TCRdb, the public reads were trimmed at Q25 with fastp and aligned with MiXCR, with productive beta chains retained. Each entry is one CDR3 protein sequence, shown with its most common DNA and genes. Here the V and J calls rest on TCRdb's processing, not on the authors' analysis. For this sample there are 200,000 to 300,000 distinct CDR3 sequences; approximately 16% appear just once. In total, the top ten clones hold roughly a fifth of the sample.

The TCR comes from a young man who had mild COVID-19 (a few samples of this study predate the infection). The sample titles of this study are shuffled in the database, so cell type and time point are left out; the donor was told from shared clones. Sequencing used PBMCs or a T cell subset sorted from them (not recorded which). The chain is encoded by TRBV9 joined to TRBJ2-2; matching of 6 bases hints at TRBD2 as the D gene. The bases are TGTGCCAGCAACCCCGGGGCGGGGACCGGGGAGCTGTTTTTT. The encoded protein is CASNPGAGTGELFF.